The 18 T cell receptor beta chains listed next were all sequenced from one sample in a study of Graves' ophthalmopathy and Graves' hyperthyroidism. Amplified material comprised TCR beta CDR3 regions derived from RNA transcripts. An initial RT-PCR round employing HTBI primers preceded a second-round multiplex PCR. From the multiplex PCR reads, TCRdb called clonotypes with MiXCR, one entry per CDR3 protein. The data hold approximately 700,000 distinct CDR3 sequences, with about 44% observed a single time. Sequences were obtained from peripheral blood. These receptors were taken from an adult man with Graves' ophthalmopathy.

In the case of this clonotype: Compared with germline, one end of the junction differs, possibly owing to a read error. The chain is built from TRBV12-3 or TRBV12-4 and TRBJ1-1; maybe TRBD1 (6 bases). The CDR3 totals 15 residues. CDR3 bases: TGTGCCTGCAGTTCAGGGACATACATGAACACTGAAGCTTTCTTT. This encodes CACSSGTYMNTEAFF.

V and J are TRBV7-9 and TRBJ1-3; no reliable D call. Germline CDR1 and CDR2: SEHNR and FQNEAQ (reference sequence). Trimming pared 6 bases from V and 0 bases from J, leaving 12 bases between. This CDR3 has 15 amino acids. The chain's CDR3 is CASSSDTNSGNTIYF. CDR3 bases: TGTGCCAGCAGTTCCGACACAAACTCTGGAAACACCATATATTTT.

In this sample, this clonotype turned up many times. This chain links TRBV29-1 with TRBJ1-1; D call uncertain. V was clipped by 6 bases and J by 5 bases, with 13 bases between them. This CDR3 region has 12 residues. CDR1 is SQVTM and CDR2 is ANQGSEA in the germline V gene. The CDR3: CSVIYGDTEAFF. In nucleotides, the CDR3 is TGCAGCGTAATCTACGGGGATACTGAAGCTTTCTTT.

With respect to this clonotype: Just one base apart from a much larger clone, this may be a read error. J is TRBJ1-1 and V is TRBV20-1; perhaps TRBD1 as D (5 bases). CDR3 length equals 15 residues. CDR1 is DFQATT and CDR2 is SNEGSKA in the germline V gene (reference sequence). This CDR3 reads CSASFIDSPNTEALF. CDR3 in DNA: TGCAGTGCTAGCTTCATCGACAGCCCGAACACTGAAGCTCTCTTT.

As regards this clonotype: The junction departs from germline at one end; a sequencing error may be responsible. This sequence joins TRBV7-8 and TRBJ2-7; perhaps TRBD2 as D (5 bases). Germline CDR1 is SGHVS and CDR2 is FQNEAQ. The CDR3 covers 13 residues. CDR3 sequence (DNA): TGTACCAGCAGCTTCCGGGGATCCTACGAGCAGTACTTC. Residues: CTSSFRGSYEQYF.

The rearrangement joins TRBV20-1 to TRBJ2-5; 7 bases map to TRBD1. Unmatched junction bases numbered 9, after V lost 7 bases and J lost 4 bases. CDR1 DFQATT and CDR2 SNEGSKA come from the germline V gene (reference sequence). The CDR3 has 13 amino acids. CDR3 DNA sequence: TGCAGTGTTATAGACAGGGATGGAGAGACCCAGTACTTC. It codes for CSVIDRDGETQYF.

This clonotype was observed at least ten times. V is TRBV12-3 or TRBV12-4 and J is TRBJ2-5; D is unresolved. The CDR3 contains 14 residues. V was shortened by 2 bases and J by 2 bases, with 9 bases between the two germline ends. In nucleotides, the CDR3 is TGTGCCAGCAGTTTACGCGTCCCACAAGAGACCCAGTACTTC. This translates into CASSLRVPQETQYF.

The J gene is TRBJ1-5, the V gene TRBV6-1, with TRBD1 identical over 8 bases. The length of the CDR3 is 13 residues. The germline V gene has CDR1 MNHNS and CDR2 SASEGT. V dropped 6 bases and J dropped 6; count of bases not matched to a gene: 4. The DNA of the CDR3 is TGTGCCAGCAGGGCAGGGGGCAGTCAGCCCCAGCATTTT. Encoded protein: CASRAGGSQPQHF.

This clonotype showed up many times. The V and J genes are TRBV15 and TRBJ2-7; D might be TRBD1 (6 bases). V shed 0 bases and J shed 5 bases, with 14 bases lying between them. The V gene's germline CDR1 is LNHNV and CDR2 YYDKDF (reference sequence). This CDR3 has 15 residues. The CDR3 DNA sequence: TGTGCCACCAGCAGAGAAATAAATACAGGGAACGAGCAGTACTTC. Amino acids: CATSREINTGNEQYF.

This clonotype was counted between two and nine times. This chain joins TRBV20-1 and TRBJ2-7; the D call may be TRBD1 or TRBD2 (5 bases each). With 6 bases removed from V and 2 bases from J, the gap between germline ends came to 14 bases. CDR1 is DFQATT and CDR2 is SNEGSKA in the germline V gene (reference sequence). The length of the CDR3 is 13 residues. CDR3 protein: CSAARAGPYEQYF. In DNA form, the CDR3 reads TGCAGTGCCGCGAGGGCAGGGCCCTACGAGCAGTACTTC.

CDR3 residues: CASSRGQGVGLSGANVLTF. The CDR3, as DNA: TGTGCCAGCAGCCGGGGGCAGGGGGTGGGTTTGTCTGGGGCCAACGTCCTGACTTTC. The rearrangement links TRBV7-9 to TRBJ2-6; tentatively, D is TRBD1 (7 bases). Germline lookup yields CDR1 SEHNR and CDR2 FQNEAQ (reference sequence). This CDR3 is 19 amino acids long. The V end lost 5 bases, the J end lost 1 base, and 21 bases lay between the germline ends. Drawing the rest from reference TRBV7-9 and TRBJ2-6, the complete variable domain is DTGVSQNPRHKITKRGQNVTFRCDPISEHNRLYWYRQTLGQGPEFLTYFQNEAQLEKSRLLSDRFSAERPKGSFSTLEIQRTEQGDSAMYLCASSRGQGVGLSGANVLTFGAGSRLTVL.

Turning to this clonotype: A read error may be the cause here, since a much bigger clone is one base away. The CDR3 loop is CVSSEEAGKSNQPQHF. The CDR3 DNA reads TGCGTCAGCAGTGAGGAGGCAGGGAAAAGCAATCAGCCCCAGCATTTT. This chain links TRBV24-1 with TRBJ1-5; D may be TRBD1 (5 bases). The length of the CDR3 is 16 residues. Germline CDR1 and CDR2: KGHDR and SFDVKD.

There are many counts of this clonotype. V gene TRBV29-1 combines with J gene TRBJ2-7; D is tentatively TRBD1 or TRBD2 (5 bases each). Germline V lookup: CDR1 SQVTM, CDR2 ANQGSEA. This CDR3 is built from 12 residues. Trimming pared 5 bases from V and 2 bases from J, leaving 10 bases between. The CDR3 coding sequence is TGCAGCGTTCGGGACGGAACCTACGAGCAGTACTTC. Translation: CSVRDGTYEQYF.

In regard to this clonotype: Just one base apart from a much larger clone, this may be a read error. The rearrangement uses TRBV2 and TRBJ1-5; 11 bases map to TRBD1. The CDR3 runs 16 residues. Per the germline V gene, CDR1 is SNHLY and CDR2 is FYNNEI. This CDR3 is CATSDQGTGGQQPQHF. The CDR3 coding sequence is TGTGCCACCAGTGACCAAGGGACAGGGGGGCAGCAGCCCCAGCATTTT.

This clonotype has just a few counts. This chain links TRBV20-1 with TRBJ2-7; 10 nucleotides align to TRBD2. V shed 2 bases and J 1 base; nucleotides not matched to a gene: 8. The CDR3 runs to 16 residues. Germline V lookup: CDR1 DFQATT, CDR2 SNEGSKA (reference sequence). The CDR3 reads CSARFSGGVRSYEQYF. The DNA for the CDR3 is TGCAGTGCTAGATTCAGCGGGGGGGTCCGGTCCTACGAGCAGTACTTC.

This clonotype showed up just a few times. This chain links TRBV11-2 with TRBJ1-4; tentative D call: TRBD1 (6 bases). CDR3 length: 16 amino acids. Deletions cut 6 bases from V and 6 bases from J, with 20 bases between. Germline assignment: CDR1 SGHAT and CDR2 FQNNGV. The CDR3 DNA sequence: TGTGCCAGCAGGTCCCTTAGGGGGGCACGGGATGAAAAACTGTTTTTT. Translated: CASRSLRGARDEKLFF.

V gene TRBV25-1 combines with J gene TRBJ2-7; TRBD1 or TRBD2 may be the D gene (7 bases each). The germline gives CDR1 MGHDK, CDR2 SYGVNS. The V end lost 5 bases, the J end lost 4 bases, and 21 bases lay between the germline ends. The CDR3 totals 16 residues. The CDR3 DNA follows: TGTGCCAGCAGTCGGGGGGAGCGGGGACAGAGGTACGAGCAGTACTTC. Protein product: CASSRGERGQRYEQYF.

This clonotype was detected ten times or more. The rearrangement uses TRBV12-3 or TRBV12-4 and TRBJ1-6; 9 positions agree with TRBD1. The CDR3 is 13 amino acids. J was trimmed by 9 bases and V by 5 bases; bases with no gene match: 2. CDR3: CASSRTGASPLHF. CDR3 DNA sequence: TGTGCCAGCAGTCGGACAGGGGCTTCACCCCTCCACTTT.